This T cell receptor beta chain was found in a study of cytomegalovirus exposure and HLA in healthy donors. As for the study in general: Previous work identified roughly 120 million unique TCR beta sequences from 150 million to 200 million T cells. General study results and limits: From TCR beta sequences, most subjects' HLA-A and HLA-B alleles were reportedly predicted accurately. Most observed TCR sequences were rare, whereas some public TCRs were detected in many donors. Earlier analysis found most TCR beta V segments productive about 87% or about 30% of the time.

This clone has only a few counts. The antigen remains undetermined. With 60 Vbeta and 13 Jbeta primers, the PCR was carried out. Repertoires were generated with immunoSEQ multiplex PCR, while TCRdb's copy carries only in-frame clones and drops some. The sample consists of around 210,000 clones, around 77% of them appearing once. Sequencing was done on a sample of PBMCs. The clonotype was recovered from a woman in her 30s in good health and CMV-seronegative.

CDR3 DNA sequence: TGTGCCAGCAGCTTACCCGCCCCGACACCTTACGAGCAGTACTTC. Residues: CASSLPAPTPYEQYF. The J gene is TRBJ2-7, the V gene TRBV7-9, with D uncertain. This CDR3 comprises 15 residues. Germline V gene data show CDR1 as SEHNR and CDR2 as FQNEAQ (reference sequence). V was pared by 2 bases and J by 4 bases, with 15 bases between.